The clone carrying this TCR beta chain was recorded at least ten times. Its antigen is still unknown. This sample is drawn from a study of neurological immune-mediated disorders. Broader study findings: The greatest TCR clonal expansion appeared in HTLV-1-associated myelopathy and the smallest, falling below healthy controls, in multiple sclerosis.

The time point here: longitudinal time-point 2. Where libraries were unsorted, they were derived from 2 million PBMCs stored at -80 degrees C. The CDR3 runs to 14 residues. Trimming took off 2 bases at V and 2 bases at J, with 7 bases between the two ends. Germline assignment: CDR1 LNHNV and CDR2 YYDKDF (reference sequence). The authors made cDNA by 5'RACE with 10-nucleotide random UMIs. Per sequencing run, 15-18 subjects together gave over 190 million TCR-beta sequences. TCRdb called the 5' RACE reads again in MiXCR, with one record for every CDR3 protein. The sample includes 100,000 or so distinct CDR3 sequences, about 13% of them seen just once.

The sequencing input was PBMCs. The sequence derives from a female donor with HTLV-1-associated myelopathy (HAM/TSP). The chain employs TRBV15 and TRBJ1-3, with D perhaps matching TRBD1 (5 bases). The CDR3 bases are TGTGCCACCAGCAGACAGGGAGCTGGAAACACCATATATTTT. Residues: CATSRQGAGNTIYF.